This T cell receptor beta chain was recovered during a study of blood T cell repertoires in COVID-19. This clone came up a few times. Method: immunoSEQ multiplex PCR; TCRdb's copy keeps in-frame clones and lacks some. The table shows under 400,000 clones, with around 91% occurring only once. Germline CDR1 reads SGHTA; CDR2 reads FQGTGA. The CDR3 is made up of 14 amino acids. V was cut by 1 base and J by 3 bases, with 10 bases left in between. The V and J genes are TRBV7-3 and TRBJ2-7; a weak D match, TRBD2 (5 bases). The sequenced sample consisted of peripheral blood. The TCR originated in a man between 18 and 29 years old with active or convalescent COVID-19. CDR3 DNA sequence: TGTGCCAGCAGCTTAATTGGAGGAGACTACGAGCAGTACTTC. Translating it yields CASSLIGGDYEQYF. Complete variable domain (other parts from reference TRBV7-3 and TRBJ2-7): GAGVSQTPSNKVTEKGKYVELRCDPISGHTALYWYRQSLGQGPEFLIYFQGTGAADDSGLPNDRFFAVRPEGSVSTLKIQRTERGDSAVYLCASSLIGGDYEQYFGPGTRLTVT.